The 24 T cell receptor beta chains below were found in one sample sequenced in a study of human T cells and chemical hapten exposure. Time point specified: patch test 1, 2 weeks after DPC sensitization. The treatment denotes: therapeutic diphenylcyclopropenone sensitization with weekly scalp DPC. TCRdb reprocessed the RACE reads with MiXCR, giving one entry per CDR3 protein. The table has 150,000 or so distinct CDR3 sequences, about 14% seen once. The material sequenced was whole blood, taken in connection with sensitization to the hapten diphenylcyclopropenone (DPC). These receptors came from a woman in her 30s with alopecia areata. Some clones in this sample may be carry-over from other donors' samples.

This clonotype came up many times. This chain links TRBV13 with TRBJ2-1; 9 bases map to TRBD2. Germline V CDR1 and CDR2: PRHDT, FYEKMQ (reference sequence). CDR3 length equals 16 residues. The V and J ends lost 0 bases and 5 bases, in that order; junction bases with no gene match: 5. CDR3 bases: TGTGCCAGCAGCTTAGGTGGTAGCGGGGGCAACAATGAGCAGTTCTTC. It yields the protein CASSLGGSGGNNEQFF.

The genes are TRBV7-9 and TRBJ1-3; 10 bases align to TRBD1. Looked up from germline, CDR1 is SEHNR and CDR2 is FQNEAQ (reference sequence). V lost 2 bases to trimming and J lost 0 bases; unmatched junction nucleotides: 13. CDR3 length equals 20 residues. The CDR3 is CASSLRPDRGDISSGNTIYF. CDR3 DNA: TGTGCCAGCAGCTTACGCCCGGACAGGGGGGATATTAGCTCTGGAAACACCATATATTTT.

This clonotype has a handful of counts. The gene calls are TRBV6-1 and TRBJ2-7; weak D call: TRBD2 (7 bases). The germline V gene has CDR1 MNHNS and CDR2 SASEGT. Trimming removed 7 bases from V and 2 bases from J, with 18 bases in between. The CDR3 is 15 amino acids. CDR3 region: CASTQGRGSTYEQYF. Here the CDR3 DNA reads TGTGCCAGCACCCAAGGGAGGGGGTCTACCTACGAGCAGTACTTC.

This clonotype was detected a few times. The genes are TRBV7-2 and TRBJ1-2, with D maybe TRBD1 (6 bases). The CDR3 runs 15 residues. Germline-derived CDR1 and CDR2 are SGHTA and FQGNSA. Trimming left V 5 bases short and J 4 bases short, with 17 bases between. CDR3 protein: CASSHYRDEGYGYTF. CDR3 bases: TGTGCCAGCAGCCATTACAGGGACGAGGGCTATGGCTACACCTTC.

This clonotype came up a few times. The J gene is TRBJ1-5, the V gene TRBV28; D is unclear. The CDR3 loop spans 10 amino acids. Germline-derived CDR1 and CDR2 are MDHEN and SYDVKM. V lost 5 bases, J lost 8 bases, and 4 bases lay in between. In DNA form, the CDR3 reads TGTGCCAGCAGTAAGGAGCCCCAGCATTTT. Translating it yields CASSKEPQHF.

This clonotype was seen a few times. The V and J genes are TRBV5-1 and TRBJ2-3; D may be TRBD2 (5 bases). The CDR3 has 16 amino acids. Looked up from germline, CDR1 is SGHRS and CDR2 is YFSETQ. V was pared by 3 bases and J by 4 bases, with 18 bases between. The CDR3 spells CASSSGTVPGADTQYF. As DNA, the CDR3 is TGCGCCAGCAGCTCAGGAACAGTACCCGGGGCAGATACGCAGTATTTT.

About this clonotype: The CDR3 does not end in the conserved phenylalanine or tryptophan, so this is likely a read error. The V gene is TRBV30, the J gene TRBJ1-5; the match to TRBD1 covers 7 bases. Germline V gene lookup returns CDR1 GTSNPN and CDR2 SVGIG (reference sequence). Unmatched junction bases numbered 10, after V lost 4 bases and J lost 7 bases. This CDR3 contains 14 residues. The CDR3 coding sequence is TGTGCCTGGAACCACGGACAGGTTCAACAGCCCCAGCATTTA. It encodes CAWNHGQVQQPQHL.

V usage is TRBV29-1 and J usage is TRBJ2-1; TRBD1 agrees at 7 bases. Germline V CDR1 and CDR2: SQVTM, ANQGSEA. V was pared by 0 bases and J by 8 bases, with 13 bases of the junction left unmatched. This CDR3 is built from 16 residues. CDR3 bases: TGCAGCGTTGAAGATATCAACAGGGGTGGGTCATATGAGCAGTTCTTC. As protein: CSVEDINRGGSYEQFF.

This clonotype was observed a handful of times. The rearrangement links TRBV28 to TRBJ2-7; 10 bases agree with TRBD2. The J segment lost 5 bases and the V segment lost 2 bases, leaving 6 bases of the junction unmatched. The CDR3 has 15 residues. The germline V gene encodes CDR1 MDHEN and CDR2 SYDVKM. CDR3 protein: CASSLTLAGVHEQYF. CDR3 nucleotides: TGTGCCAGCAGTTTAACCCTAGCGGGAGTTCACGAGCAGTACTTC.

The chain links TRBV9 to TRBJ2-4, with D perhaps matching TRBD1 or TRBD2 (5 bases each). From germline, CDR1 is SGDLS and CDR2 YYNGEE. The CDR3 covers 15 residues. V lost 3 bases and J lost 8, with 18 bases in between. CDR3 sequence reads: CASSAGTVIGDIQYF. In DNA form, the CDR3 reads TGTGCCAGCAGCGCCGGGACGGTGATTGGGGACATTCAGTACTTC.

The chain couples TRBV12-3 or TRBV12-4 to TRBJ1-5; a weak D match, TRBD1 (6 bases). This CDR3 spans 18 amino acids. Trimming removed 0 bases from V and 6 bases from J, with 21 bases in between. The CDR3 DNA is TGTGCCAGCAGTTTAGCGGCTTCCGGTACAGGGAGCGGTCAGCCCCAGCATTTT. The encoded protein is CASSLAASGTGSGQPQHF.

This clonotype has at least ten counts. Here the CDR3 DNA reads TGTGCCAGCAGCCCGCAACTAGCGGGAGACCCCCGCTCTGGGGCCAACGTCCTGACTTTC. Its protein product is CASSPQLAGDPRSGANVLTF. V and J are TRBV5-4 and TRBJ2-6; 11 bases map to TRBD2. This CDR3 has 20 residues. Germline CDR1 and CDR2: SGHNT and YYREEE (reference sequence). J was trimmed by 0 bases and V by 4 bases; bases with no gene match: 12.

This clonotype was picked up many times. The chain has TRBV10-3 and TRBJ2-5, with a possible D match to TRBD1 (5 bases). V was trimmed by 3 bases and J by 2 bases, leaving 10 bases between them. Germline loops: CDR1 ENHRY, CDR2 SYGVKD. The CDR3 loop spans 14 amino acids. DNA for the CDR3: TGTGCCATCAGTGATGGGGCGGAACAAGAGACCCAGTACTTC. Amino acids: CAISDGAEQETQYF.

Ten or more counts support this clonotype. CDR3 protein: CASSPLVGVRLLSGYTF. In DNA form, the CDR3 reads TGTGCCAGCAGTCCCCTAGTTGGGGTAAGACTCTTGAGCGGCTACACCTTC. V gene TRBV28 combines with J gene TRBJ1-2; D not certain. The CDR3 is made up of 17 amino acids. V was clipped by 5 bases and J by 8 bases, with 27 bases between them. Germline V CDR1 and CDR2: MDHEN, SYDVKM.

V and J are TRBV19 and TRBJ2-1; 7 bases match TRBD1. This CDR3 comprises 14 residues. Trimming removed 6 bases from V and 8 bases from J; junction bases left unmatched: 10. CDR1 and CDR2 from the germline V gene are LNHDA and SQIVND (reference sequence). As DNA, the CDR3 is TGTGCCAGTAGGCCCGACAGGGTAACCGATGAGCAGTTCTTC. It translates to CASRPDRVTDEQFF.

This clonotype was observed a few times. The genes are TRBV7-9 and TRBJ1-1; a weak D match, TRBD1 (6 bases). The germline V gene has CDR1 SEHNR and CDR2 FQNEAQ (reference sequence). V dropped 2 bases and J dropped 4 bases, with 8 bases sitting between them. The CDR3 spans 13 residues. In DNA, the CDR3 is TGTGCCAGCAGCTTAATAGGGGGCACTGAAGCTTTCTTT. Its protein is CASSLIGGTEAFF. The whole variable domain, filled in from reference TRBV7-9 and TRBJ1-1, reads DTGVSQNPRHKITKRGQNVTFRCDPISEHNRLYWYRQTLGQGPEFLTYFQNEAQLEKSRLLSDRFSAERPKGSFSTLEIQRTEQGDSAMYLCASSLIGGTEAFFGQGTRLTVV.

The V and J genes are TRBV27 and TRBJ1-6; possibly TRBD1 for D (5 bases). The V gene's germline CDR1 is MNHEY and CDR2 SMNVEV (reference sequence). The length of the CDR3 is 14 residues. The V end lost 2 bases, the J end lost 10 bases, and 12 bases lay between the germline ends. The CDR3 here is CASSLDGAGSPLHF. The CDR3 DNA reads as TGTGCCAGCAGTTTAGACGGGGCCGGGTCACCCCTCCACTTT.

This clonotype was seen a few times. The chain recombines TRBV18 with TRBJ2-7; 9 nucleotides line up with TRBD1. Germline V gene data show CDR1 as KGHSH and CDR2 as LQKENI. CDR3 size: 15 residues. Trimming at V came to 3 bases and at J to 2 bases, leaving 5 bases not matched to a gene. The CDR3 is CASSPGDRAAYEQYF. The CDR3 region has the DNA TGTGCCAGCTCACCCGGGGACAGGGCCGCCTACGAGCAGTACTTC.

This clonotype was counted a few times. V usage is TRBV6-5 and J usage is TRBJ2-6, with D possibly matching TRBD1 (5 bases). The germline CDR1 and CDR2 sequences are MNHEY and SVGAGI. This CDR3 has 15 residues. V dropped 6 bases and J dropped 0 bases, with 9 bases sitting between them. CDR3 nucleotides: TGTGCCAGCAGGACTGACAGCTCTGGGGCCAACGTCCTGACTTTC. Protein product: CASRTDSSGANVLTF.

This clonotype has at least ten counts. The chain employs TRBV5-1 and TRBJ2-3, with TRBD2 matching over 9 bases. In germline, CDR1 is SGHRS, CDR2 YFSETQ. The CDR3 runs 14 residues. V lost 6 bases and J lost 6; bases outside the gene matches: 8. The CDR3 nucleotides are TGCGCCAGCAAGCTAGCGGGATTGGCGGATACGCAGTATTTT. This encodes CASKLAGLADTQYF.

V gene TRBV10-3 combines with J gene TRBJ2-1, with TRBD2 identical over 11 bases. Germline CDR1 and CDR2: ENHRY and SYGVKD. Trimming took 2 bases from V and 7 from J; bases not matched to a gene: 4. This CDR3 comprises 15 residues. In nucleotides, the CDR3 is TGTGCCATCAGTGAGACTAGCGGGAGAACGAATGAGCAGTTCTTC. As protein: CAISETSGRTNEQFF.

CDR3 coding DNA: TGTGCCAGCAGCCTTCATAATCAGCCCCAGCATTTT. Protein sequence: CASSLHNQPQHF. The gene calls are TRBV12-3 or TRBV12-4 and TRBJ1-5; D not resolved. V gave up 6 bases and J gave up 4 bases, with 7 bases separating them. The CDR3 has 12 residues.

This clonotype was observed a few times. CDR3 amino acids: CASSVQGYGELFF. CDR3 coding DNA: TGTGCCAGCAGCGTACAGGGCTACGGGGAGCTGTTTTTT. The chain is built from TRBV7-7 and TRBJ2-2, with a possible D match to TRBD1 (6 bases). Germline CDR1 SSHAT, CDR2 FNYEAQ (reference sequence). The CDR3 extends over 13 amino acids. V was clipped by 5 bases and J by 7 bases, with 11 bases between them. The variable domain in full, completed from reference TRBV7-7 and TRBJ2-2, reads GAGVSQSPRYKVTKRGQDVTLRCDPISSHATLYWYQQALGQGPEFLTYFNYEAQPDKSGLPSDRFSAERPEGSISTLTIQRTEQRDSAMYRCASSVQGYGELFFGEGSRLTVL.

The rearrangement uses TRBV5-1 and TRBJ1-1; maybe TRBD1 (6 bases). The CDR3 runs 15 residues. CDR1 SGHRS and CDR2 YFSETQ come from the germline V gene. Trimming cost V 0 bases and J 7 bases, with 16 bases left between them. In DNA, the CDR3 is TGCGCCAGCAGCTTGGGTGAAGCCGGGACACTTGAAGCTTTCTTT. This codes for CASSLGEAGTLEAFF.